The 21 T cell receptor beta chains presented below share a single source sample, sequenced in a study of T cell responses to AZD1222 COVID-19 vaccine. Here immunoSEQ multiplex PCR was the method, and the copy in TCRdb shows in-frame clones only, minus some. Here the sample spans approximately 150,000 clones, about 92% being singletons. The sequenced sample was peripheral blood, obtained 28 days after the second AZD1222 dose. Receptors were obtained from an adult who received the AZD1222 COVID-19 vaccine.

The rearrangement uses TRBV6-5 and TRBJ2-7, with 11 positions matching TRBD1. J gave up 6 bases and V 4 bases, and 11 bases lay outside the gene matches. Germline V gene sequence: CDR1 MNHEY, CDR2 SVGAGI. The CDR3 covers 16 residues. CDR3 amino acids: CASSSYGQGARFEQYF. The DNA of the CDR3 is TGTGCCAGCAGTTCGTACGGACAGGGGGCGCGATTCGAGCAGTACTTC.

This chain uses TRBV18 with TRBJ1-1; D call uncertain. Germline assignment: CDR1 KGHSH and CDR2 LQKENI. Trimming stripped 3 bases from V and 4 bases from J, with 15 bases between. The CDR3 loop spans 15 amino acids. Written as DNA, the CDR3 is TGTGCCAGCTCACCCGAAAGGCAAGGCAGCACTGAAGCTTTCTTT. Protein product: CASSPERQGSTEAFF.

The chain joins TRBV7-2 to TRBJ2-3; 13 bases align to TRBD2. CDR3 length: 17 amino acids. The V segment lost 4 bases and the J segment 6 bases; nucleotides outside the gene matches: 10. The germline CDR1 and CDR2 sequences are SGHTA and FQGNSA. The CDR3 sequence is CASSSRLAGGFVDTQYF. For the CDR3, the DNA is TGTGCCAGCAGCTCCAGACTAGCGGGAGGATTCGTTGATACGCAGTATTTT. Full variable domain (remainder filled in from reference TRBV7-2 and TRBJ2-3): GAGVSQSPSNKVTEKGKDVELRCDPISGHTALYWYRQSLGQGLEFLIYFQGNSAPDKSGLPSDRFSAERTGGSVSTLTIQRTQQEDSAVYLCASSSRLAGGFVDTQYFGPGTRLTVL.

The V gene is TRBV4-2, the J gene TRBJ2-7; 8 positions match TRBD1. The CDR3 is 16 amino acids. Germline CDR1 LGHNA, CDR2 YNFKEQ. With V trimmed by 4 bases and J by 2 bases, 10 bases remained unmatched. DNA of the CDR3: TGTGCCAGCAGCCGAGTGGGACAGGAACCTCCCTACGAGCAGTACTTC. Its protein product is CASSRVGQEPPYEQYF.

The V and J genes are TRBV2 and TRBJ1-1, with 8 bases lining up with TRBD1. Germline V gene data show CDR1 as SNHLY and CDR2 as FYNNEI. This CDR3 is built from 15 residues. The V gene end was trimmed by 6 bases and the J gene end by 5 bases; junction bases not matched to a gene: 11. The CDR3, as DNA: TGTGCCAGCAGCTACGGACAGGGTTTGGAAACTGAAGCTTTCTTT. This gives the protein CASSYGQGLETEAFF.

Here the CDR3 reads CASSLTPDPSNTGELFF. The CDR3, as DNA: TGTGCCAGCAGCTTAACCCCTGACCCCTCGAACACCGGGGAGCTGTTTTTT. V usage is TRBV7-3 and J usage is TRBJ2-2; D gene unclear. CDR1 is SGHTA, CDR2 FQGTGA, per germline. CDR3 length: 17 residues. Trimming removed 0 bases at V and 0 bases at J, with 11 bases between.

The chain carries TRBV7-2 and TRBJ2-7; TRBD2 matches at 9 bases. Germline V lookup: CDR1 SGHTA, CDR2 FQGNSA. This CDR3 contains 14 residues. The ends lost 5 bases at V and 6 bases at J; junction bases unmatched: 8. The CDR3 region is CASSISGSPLEQYF. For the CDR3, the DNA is TGTGCCAGCAGCATTAGCGGGAGTCCCCTCGAGCAGTACTTC.

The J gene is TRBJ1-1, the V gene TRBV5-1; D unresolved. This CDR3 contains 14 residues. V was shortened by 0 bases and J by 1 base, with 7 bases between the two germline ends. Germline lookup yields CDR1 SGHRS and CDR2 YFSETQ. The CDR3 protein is CASSLGLPNTEAFF. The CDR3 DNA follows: TGCGCCAGCAGCTTGGGACTGCCGAACACTGAAGCTTTCTTT. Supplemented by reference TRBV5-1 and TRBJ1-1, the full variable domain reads KAGVTQTPRYLIKTRGQQVTLSCSPISGHRSVSWYQQTPGQGLQFLFEYFSETQRNKGNFPGRFSGRQFSNSRSEMNVSTLELGDSALYLCASSLGLPNTEAFFGQGTRLTVV.

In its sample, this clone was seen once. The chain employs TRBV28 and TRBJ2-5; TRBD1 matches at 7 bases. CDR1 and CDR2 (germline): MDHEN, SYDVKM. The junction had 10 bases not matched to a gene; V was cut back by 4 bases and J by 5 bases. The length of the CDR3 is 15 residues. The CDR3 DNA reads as TGTGCCAGCAGTTCAGCCCAGGGGGTCCGGGAGACCCAGTACTTC. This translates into CASSSAQGVRETQYF.

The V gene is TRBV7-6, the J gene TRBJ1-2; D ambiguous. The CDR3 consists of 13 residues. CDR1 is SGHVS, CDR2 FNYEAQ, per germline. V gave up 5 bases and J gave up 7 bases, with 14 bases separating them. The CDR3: CASSPAPRSGYTF. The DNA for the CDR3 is TGTGCCAGCAGCCCAGCCCCCCGCAGTGGCTACACCTTC. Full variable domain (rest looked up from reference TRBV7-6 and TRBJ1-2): GAGVSQSPRYKVTKRGQDVALRCDPISGHVSLYWYRQALGQGPEFLTYFNYEAQQDKSGLPNDRFSAERPEGSISTLTIQRTEQRDSAMYRCASSPAPRSGYTFGSGTRLTVV.

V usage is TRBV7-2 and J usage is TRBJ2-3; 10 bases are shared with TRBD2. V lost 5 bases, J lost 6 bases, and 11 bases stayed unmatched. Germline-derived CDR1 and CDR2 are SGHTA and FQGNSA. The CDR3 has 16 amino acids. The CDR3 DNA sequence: TGTGCCAGCAGCCTTAAAGCGGGAGGGGTTAGCGATACGCAGTATTTT. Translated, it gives CASSLKAGGVSDTQYF.

CDR3 sequence: CASSFDAGTYNEQFF. The CDR3 DNA reads as TGTGCCAGCAGCTTTGACGCGGGAACCTACAATGAGCAGTTCTTC. V gene TRBV7-6 combines with J gene TRBJ2-1; D is possibly TRBD2 (6 bases). Germline V CDR1 and CDR2: SGHVS, FNYEAQ. CDR3 length equals 15 residues. Trimming stripped 3 bases from V and 2 bases from J, with 11 bases between.

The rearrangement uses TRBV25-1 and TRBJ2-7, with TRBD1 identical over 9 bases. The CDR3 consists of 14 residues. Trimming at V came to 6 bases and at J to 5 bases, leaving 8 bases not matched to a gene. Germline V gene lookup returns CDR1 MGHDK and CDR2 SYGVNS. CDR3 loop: CASRGTGRQDEQYF. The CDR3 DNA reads TGTGCCAGCAGGGGGACAGGGAGGCAGGACGAGCAGTACTTC.

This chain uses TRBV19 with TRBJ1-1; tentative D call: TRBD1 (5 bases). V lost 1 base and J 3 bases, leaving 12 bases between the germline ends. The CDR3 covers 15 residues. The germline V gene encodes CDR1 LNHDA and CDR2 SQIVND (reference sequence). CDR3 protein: CASSIGAQADTEAFF. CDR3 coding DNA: TGTGCCAGTAGTATAGGGGCACAGGCGGACACTGAAGCTTTCTTT.

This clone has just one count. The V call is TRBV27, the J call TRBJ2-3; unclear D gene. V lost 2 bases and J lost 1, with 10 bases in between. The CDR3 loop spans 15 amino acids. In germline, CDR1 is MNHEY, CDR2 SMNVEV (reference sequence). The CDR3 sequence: CASSLTWVGTDTQYF. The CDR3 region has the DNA TGTGCCAGCAGTTTAACCTGGGTAGGCACAGATACGCAGTATTTT.

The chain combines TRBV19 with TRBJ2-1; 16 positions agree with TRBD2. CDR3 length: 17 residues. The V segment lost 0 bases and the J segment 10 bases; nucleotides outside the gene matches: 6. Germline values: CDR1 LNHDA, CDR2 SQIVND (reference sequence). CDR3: CASSIDGTSGRAPEQFF. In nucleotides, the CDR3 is TGTGCCAGTAGTATAGACGGGACTAGCGGGAGGGCCCCCGAGCAGTTCTTC.

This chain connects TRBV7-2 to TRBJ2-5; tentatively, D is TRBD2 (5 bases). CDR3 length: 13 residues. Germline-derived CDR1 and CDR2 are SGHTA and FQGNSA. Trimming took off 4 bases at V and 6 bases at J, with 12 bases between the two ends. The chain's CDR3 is CASSSDRGKTQYF. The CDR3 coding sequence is TGTGCCAGCAGCTCGGACCGAGGGAAGACCCAGTACTTC.

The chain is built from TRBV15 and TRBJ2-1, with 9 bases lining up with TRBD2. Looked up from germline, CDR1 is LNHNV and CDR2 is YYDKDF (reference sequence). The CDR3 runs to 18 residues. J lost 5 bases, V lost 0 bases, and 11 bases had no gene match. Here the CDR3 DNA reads TGTGCCACCAGCAGAGACCAGGGGGGGCTAGCGGGAAACAATGAGCAGTTCTTC. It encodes CATSRDQGGLAGNNEQFF.

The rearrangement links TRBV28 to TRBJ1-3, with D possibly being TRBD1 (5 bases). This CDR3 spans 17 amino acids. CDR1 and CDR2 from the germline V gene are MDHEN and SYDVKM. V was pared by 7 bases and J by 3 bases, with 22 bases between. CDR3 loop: CASTPSGGERLGNTIYF. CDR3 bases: TGTGCCAGCACCCCCAGTGGGGGGGAAAGACTTGGAAACACCATATATTTT. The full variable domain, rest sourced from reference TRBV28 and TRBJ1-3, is DVKVTQSSRYLVKRTGEKVFLECVQDMDHENMFWYRQDPGLGLRLIYFSYDVKMKEKGDIPEGYSVSREKKERFSLILESASTNQTSMYLCASTPSGGERLGNTIYFGEGSWLTVV.

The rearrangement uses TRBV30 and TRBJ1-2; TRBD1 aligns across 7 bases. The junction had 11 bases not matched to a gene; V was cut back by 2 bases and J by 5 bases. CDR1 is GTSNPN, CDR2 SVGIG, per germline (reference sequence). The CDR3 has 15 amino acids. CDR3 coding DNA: TGTGCCTGGAGTCGCCCGGGACAGCCCGAATATGGCTACACCTTC. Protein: CAWSRPGQPEYGYTF.

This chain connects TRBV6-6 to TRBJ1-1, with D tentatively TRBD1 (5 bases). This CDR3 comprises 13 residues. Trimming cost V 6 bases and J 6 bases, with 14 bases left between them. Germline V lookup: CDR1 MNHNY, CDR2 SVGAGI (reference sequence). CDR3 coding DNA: TGTGCCAGCAGCATAGGGGCAGCAGCTGAAGCTTTCTTT. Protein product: CASSIGAAAEAFF.